This T cell receptor (beta chain) was sequenced for a study of OX40 agonist ivuxolimab in advanced cancers. At the level of the study: The study enrolled dose-escalation patients with hepatocellular carcinoma, melanoma, renal cell or head and neck cancer.

On this clone: Its specificity is unknown.

Findings of the study overall: In CD8+ T cells, expanded clones were on average more numerous than in CD4+. Partial responders at 0.1-3.0 mg/kg had among the lowest clonal expansion.

Sequencing was performed with immunoSEQ multiplex PCR; in TCRdb, only in-frame clones are kept and a portion is missing. The data hold 62,000 or so clones, with just under 85% observed a single time. Exclusion applied to patients with autoimmune disease history or systemic immunosuppression. The sequence was obtained from an adult with an advanced solid tumor such as melanoma, head and neck, liver or kidney cancer. The specimen comprised CD4+ or CD8+ T cells sorted from blood, sampled in a trial of the OX40 agonist ivuxolimab.

The CDR3 spells CASSQVAASGELFF. CDR3 nucleotides: TGCGCCAGCAGCCAAGTGGCAGCCTCGGGGGAGCTGTTTTTT. This rearrangement joins TRBV4-3 to TRBJ2-2; no clear D. V gave up 1 base and J gave up 8 bases, with 11 bases separating them. The CDR3 has 14 residues. Germline CDR1 is LGHNA and CDR2 is YSLEER.